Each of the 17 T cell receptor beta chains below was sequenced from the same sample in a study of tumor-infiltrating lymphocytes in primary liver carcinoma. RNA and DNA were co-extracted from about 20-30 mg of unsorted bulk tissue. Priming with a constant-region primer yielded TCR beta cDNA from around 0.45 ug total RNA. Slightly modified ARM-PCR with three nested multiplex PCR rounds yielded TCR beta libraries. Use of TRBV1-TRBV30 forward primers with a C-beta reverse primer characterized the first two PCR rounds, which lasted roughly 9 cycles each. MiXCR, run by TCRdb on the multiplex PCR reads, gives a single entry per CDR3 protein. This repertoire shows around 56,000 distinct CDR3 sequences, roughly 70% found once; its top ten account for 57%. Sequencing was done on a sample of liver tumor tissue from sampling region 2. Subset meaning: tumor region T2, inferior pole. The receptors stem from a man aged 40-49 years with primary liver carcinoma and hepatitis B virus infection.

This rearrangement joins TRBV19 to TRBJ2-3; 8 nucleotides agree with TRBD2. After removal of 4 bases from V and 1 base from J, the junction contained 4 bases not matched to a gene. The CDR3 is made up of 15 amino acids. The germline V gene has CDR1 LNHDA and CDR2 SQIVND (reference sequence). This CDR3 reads CASSSPGGGTDTQYF. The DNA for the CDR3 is TGTGCCAGTAGTAGCCCGGGAGGGGGCACAGATACGCAGTATTTT.

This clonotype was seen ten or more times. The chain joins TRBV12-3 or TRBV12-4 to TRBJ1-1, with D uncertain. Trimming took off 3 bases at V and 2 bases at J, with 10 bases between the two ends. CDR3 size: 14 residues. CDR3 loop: CASSLFVLNTEAFF. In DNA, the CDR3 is TGTGCCAGCAGTTTGTTCGTGCTCAACACTGAAGCTTTCTTT.

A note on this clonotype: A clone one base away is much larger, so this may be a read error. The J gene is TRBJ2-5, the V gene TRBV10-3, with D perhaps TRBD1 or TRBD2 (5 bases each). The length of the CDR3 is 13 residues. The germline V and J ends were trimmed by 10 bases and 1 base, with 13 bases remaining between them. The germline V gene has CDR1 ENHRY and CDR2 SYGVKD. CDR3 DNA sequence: TGTGCCACCACGGGACGGCCCCAAGAGACCCAGTACTTC. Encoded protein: CATTGRPQETQYF.

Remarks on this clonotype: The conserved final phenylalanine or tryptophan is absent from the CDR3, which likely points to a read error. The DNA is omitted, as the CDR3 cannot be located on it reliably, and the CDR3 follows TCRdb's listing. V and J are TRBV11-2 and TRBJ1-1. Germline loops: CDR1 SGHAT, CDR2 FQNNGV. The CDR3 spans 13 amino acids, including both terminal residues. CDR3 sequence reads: CASIPPGTTEAFL.

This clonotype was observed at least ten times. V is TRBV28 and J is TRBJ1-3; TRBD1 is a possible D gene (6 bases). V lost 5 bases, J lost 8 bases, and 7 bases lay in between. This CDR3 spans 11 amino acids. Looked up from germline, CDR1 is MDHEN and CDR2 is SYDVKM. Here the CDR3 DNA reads TGTGCCAGCAGTCAGGGGTACACCATATATTTT. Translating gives CASSQGYTIYF.

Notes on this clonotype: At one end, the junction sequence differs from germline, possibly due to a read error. The CDR3 DNA sequence: TGTGCCAGCAGTTACGTTTTCGTGAACTCGCTAACTAACCAAGAGATCCAGTACTTC. As protein: CASSYVFVNSLTNQEIQYF. The gene calls are TRBV6-5 and TRBJ2-5; D is undetermined. Germline V lookup: CDR1 MNHEY, CDR2 SVGAGI. The CDR3 has 19 amino acids.

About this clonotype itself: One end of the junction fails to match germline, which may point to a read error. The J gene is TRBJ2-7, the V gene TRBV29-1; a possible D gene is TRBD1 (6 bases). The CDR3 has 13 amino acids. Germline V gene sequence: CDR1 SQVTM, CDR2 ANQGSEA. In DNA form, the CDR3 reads TGCAACGTGAACTTACAGGGCTCCTACGAACACCACTTC. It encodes CNVNLQGSYEHHF.

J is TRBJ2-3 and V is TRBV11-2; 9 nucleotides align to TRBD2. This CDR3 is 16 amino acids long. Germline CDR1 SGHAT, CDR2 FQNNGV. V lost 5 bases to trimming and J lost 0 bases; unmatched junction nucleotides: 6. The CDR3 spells CASSPTSGGSTDTQYF. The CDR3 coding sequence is TGTGCCAGCAGCCCCACCAGCGGGGGGAGCACAGATACGCAGTATTTT.

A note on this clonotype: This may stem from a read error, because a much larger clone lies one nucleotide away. The CDR3 spells CASTLTAGLTPYELYF. In nucleotides, the CDR3 is TGTGCCAGCACCTTAACGGCAGGCCTAACGCCCTACGAGCTGTACTTC. The chain couples TRBV28 to TRBJ2-7, with D unclear. Germline V gives CDR1 MDHEN, CDR2 SYDVKM. This CDR3 has 16 amino acids. The variable domain in full, with the rest retrieved from reference TRBV28 and TRBJ2-7, is DVKVTQSSRYLVKRTGEKVFLECVQDMDHENMFWYRQDPGLGLRLIYFSYDVKMKEKGDIPEGYSVSREKKERFSLILESASTNQTSMYLCASTLTAGLTPYELYFGPGTRLTVT.

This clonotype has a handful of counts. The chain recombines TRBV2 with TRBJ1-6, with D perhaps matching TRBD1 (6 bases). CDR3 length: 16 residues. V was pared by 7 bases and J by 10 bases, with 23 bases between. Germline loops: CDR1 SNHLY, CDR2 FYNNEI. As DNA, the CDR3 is TGTGCCAGCATCTCTGGGACAAGCCTTTTTAGCTCACCCCTCCACTTT. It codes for CASISGTSLFSSPLHF. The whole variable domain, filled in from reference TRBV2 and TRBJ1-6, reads EPEVTQTPSHQVTQMGQEVILRCVPISNHLYFYWYRQILGQKVEFLVSFYNNEISEKSEIFDDQFSVERPDGSNFTLKIRSTKLEDSAMYFCASISGTSLFSSPLHFGNGTRLTVT.

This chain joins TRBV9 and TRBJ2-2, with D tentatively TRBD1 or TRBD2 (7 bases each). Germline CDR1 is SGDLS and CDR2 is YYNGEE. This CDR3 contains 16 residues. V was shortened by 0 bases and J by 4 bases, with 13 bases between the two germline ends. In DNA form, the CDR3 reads TGTGCCAGCAGCGTAGGGCAGGGGGAGGGCACCGGGGAGCTGTTTTTT. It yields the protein CASSVGQGEGTGELFF.

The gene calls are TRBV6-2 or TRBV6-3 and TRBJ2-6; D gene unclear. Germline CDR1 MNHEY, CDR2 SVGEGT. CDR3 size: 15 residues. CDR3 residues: CATSYSISGANVLTF. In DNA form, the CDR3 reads TGTGCTACCAGTTACTCGATATCAGGGGCCAACGTCCTGACTTTC.

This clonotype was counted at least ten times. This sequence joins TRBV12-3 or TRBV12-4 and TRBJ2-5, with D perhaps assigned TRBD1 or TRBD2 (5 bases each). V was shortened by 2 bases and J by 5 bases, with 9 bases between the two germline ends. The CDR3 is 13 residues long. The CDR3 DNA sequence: TGTGCCAGCAGTTTAATTGAGGGGGAGACCCAGTACTTC. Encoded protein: CASSLIEGETQYF.

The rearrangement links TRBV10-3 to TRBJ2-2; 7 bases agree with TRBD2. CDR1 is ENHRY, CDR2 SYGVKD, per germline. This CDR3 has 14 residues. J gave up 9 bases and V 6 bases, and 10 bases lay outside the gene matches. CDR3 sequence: CAIRERDDTWELFF. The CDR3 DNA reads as TGTGCCATCAGGGAGCGGGATGACACTTGGGAGCTGTTTTTT.

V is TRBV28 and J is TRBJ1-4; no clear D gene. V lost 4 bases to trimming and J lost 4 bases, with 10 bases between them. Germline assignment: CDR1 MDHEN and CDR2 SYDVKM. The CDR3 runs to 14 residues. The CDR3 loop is CASSSGRFNEKLFF. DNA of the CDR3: TGTGCCAGCAGTTCCGGCAGATTTAATGAAAAACTGTTTTTT. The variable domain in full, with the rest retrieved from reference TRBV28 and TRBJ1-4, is DVKVTQSSRYLVKRTGEKVFLECVQDMDHENMFWYRQDPGLGLRLIYFSYDVKMKEKGDIPEGYSVSREKKERFSLILESASTNQTSMYLCASSSGRFNEKLFFGSGTQLSVL.

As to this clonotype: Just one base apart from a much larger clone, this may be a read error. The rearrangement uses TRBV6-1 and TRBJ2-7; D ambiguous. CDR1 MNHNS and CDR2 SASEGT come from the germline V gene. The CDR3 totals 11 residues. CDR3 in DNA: TGTACCAGCAGTTTAAACTACGAGCAGTACTTC. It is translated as CTSSLNYEQYF.

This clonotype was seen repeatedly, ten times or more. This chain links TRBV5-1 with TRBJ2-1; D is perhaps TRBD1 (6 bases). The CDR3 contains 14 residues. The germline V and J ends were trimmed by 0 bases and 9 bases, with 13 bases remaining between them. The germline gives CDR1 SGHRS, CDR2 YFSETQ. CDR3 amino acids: CASSLASMGAEQFF. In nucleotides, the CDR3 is TGCGCCAGCAGCTTGGCCTCAATGGGGGCTGAGCAGTTCTTC.